This entry is about one T cell receptor (beta chain). These data belong to a study of blood T cell repertoires in COVID-19. About the study: PBMCs, B-cell-depleted T cells, or T cells provided the cDNA or gDNA that made up the material.

V trimming: 1 base; J trimming: 0 bases; junction bases outside the gene matches: 5. The CDR3 has 16 amino acids. Germline lookup yields CDR1 SGHNT and CDR2 YYREEE (reference sequence). TCRdb's copy holds only in-frame clones and misses some; the assay was immunoSEQ multiplex PCR. The sample gives some 110,000 clones, 86% of which show up once; around 4.5% is in the top ten. The TCR was taken from a man aged 35 to 55 with acute or convalescent COVID-19. The sequenced material came from peripheral blood. The chain recombines TRBV5-4 with TRBJ2-3, with TRBD2 matching 7 bases. CDR3 nucleotide sequence: TGTGCCAGCAGCTTGAGGGACTACCCTAGCACAGATACGCAGTATTTT. This translates into CASSLRDYPSTDTQYF.